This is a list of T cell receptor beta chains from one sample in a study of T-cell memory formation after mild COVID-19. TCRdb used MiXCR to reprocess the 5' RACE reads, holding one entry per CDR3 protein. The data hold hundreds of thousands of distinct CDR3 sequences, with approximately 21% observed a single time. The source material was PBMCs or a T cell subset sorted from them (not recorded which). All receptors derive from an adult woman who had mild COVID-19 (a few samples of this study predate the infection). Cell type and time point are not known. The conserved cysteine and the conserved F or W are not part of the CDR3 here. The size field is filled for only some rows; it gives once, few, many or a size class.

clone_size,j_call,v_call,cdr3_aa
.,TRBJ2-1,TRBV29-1,SVDLRGAINEQF
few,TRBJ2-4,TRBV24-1,ATSDTGGLNIQY
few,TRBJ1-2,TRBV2,ATATGNYGYT
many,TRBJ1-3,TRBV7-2,ASSLAHAGPQHTIY
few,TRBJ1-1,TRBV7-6,ASSLVEVRSTEAF
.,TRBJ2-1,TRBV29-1,SVTSGSSNEQF
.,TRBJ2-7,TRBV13,ASSRGPSSGEVFGEQY
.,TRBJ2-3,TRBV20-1,SARDGLSGTVWDTQY
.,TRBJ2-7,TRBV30,AWLRGGTYEQY
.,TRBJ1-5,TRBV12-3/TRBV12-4,ASSTPGPQH
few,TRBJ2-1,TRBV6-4,AKAGAGVNEQF
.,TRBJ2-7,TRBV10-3,AISGTSGGDYEQY
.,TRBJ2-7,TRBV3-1,ASSPYEGSEQY
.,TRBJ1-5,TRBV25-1,ASSDLGGQPQH
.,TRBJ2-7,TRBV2,ASRPPSVYEQY
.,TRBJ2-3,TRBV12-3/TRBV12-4,ASSLRTSGVGSDTQY
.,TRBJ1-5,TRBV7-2,ASSLVMGLSRQPQH
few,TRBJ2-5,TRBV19,ASSTSKGQMTQY
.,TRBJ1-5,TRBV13,ASSLRAGGVQPQH
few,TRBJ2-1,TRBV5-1,ASSWTFSGDNEQF
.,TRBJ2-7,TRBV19,ASSTGTGPYEQY
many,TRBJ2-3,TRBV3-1,ASSQADILNTQY
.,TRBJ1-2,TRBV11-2,ASSHGQNYGYT
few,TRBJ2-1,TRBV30,AWNLALGPGGDEQF
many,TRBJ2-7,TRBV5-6,ASSSTWTGSGVYEQY
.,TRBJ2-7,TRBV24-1,ATSDSMRGTYEQY
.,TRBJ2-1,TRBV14,ASSHPAGVYNEQF
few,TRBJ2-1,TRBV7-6,ASSLVEGLAGGPYNEQF
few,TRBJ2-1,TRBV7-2,ASSLRSGGALYNEQF
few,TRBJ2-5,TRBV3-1,ASVQAGGNQETQY
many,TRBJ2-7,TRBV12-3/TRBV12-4,ASSFGASYEQY
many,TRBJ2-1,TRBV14,ASSRLAGTYNEQF
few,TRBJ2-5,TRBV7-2,ASSVSVAGGAGKTQY
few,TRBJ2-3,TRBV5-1,ASSSSRDTDTQY
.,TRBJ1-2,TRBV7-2,ASSRLPGQSSNYGYT
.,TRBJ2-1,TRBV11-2,ASSSRGGRAISYNEQF
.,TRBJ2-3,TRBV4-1,ASSRTGTGPATDTQY
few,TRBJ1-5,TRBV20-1,SARTGTLRYLQH
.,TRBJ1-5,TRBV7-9,ASNGPNQPQH
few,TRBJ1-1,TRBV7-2,ASSPTPGGGEAF